Each of the 24 T cell receptor beta chains below was sequenced from the same sample in a study of T cell responses to AZD1222 COVID-19 vaccine. TCRdb keeps only in-frame clones here, not all; method: immunoSEQ multiplex PCR. The data show around 140,000 clones, with approximately 91% seen just once and roughly 0.98% held by the top ten. The sequenced sample was peripheral blood, obtained 28 days after the second AZD1222 dose. Source of these receptors: an adult who received the AZD1222 COVID-19 vaccine.

The CDR3 sequence is CASTGYNEQFF. Written as DNA, the CDR3 is TGTGCCAGCACCGGCTACAATGAGCAGTTCTTC. This chain links TRBV25-1 with TRBJ2-1; unclear D gene. CDR1 is MGHDK and CDR2 is SYGVNS in the germline V gene. V was clipped by 7 bases and J by 3 bases, with 4 bases between them. The CDR3 consists of 11 residues.

This chain connects TRBV28 to TRBJ2-7; 7 nucleotides agree with TRBD2. This CDR3 comprises 15 residues. Germline V gene lookup returns CDR1 MDHEN and CDR2 SYDVKM. V lost 5 bases, J lost 5 bases, and 12 bases stayed unmatched. CDR3 region: CASSRRGGRQHEQYF. The DNA for the CDR3 is TGTGCCAGCAGTCGTCGGGGCGGGAGACAACACGAGCAGTACTTC.

This chain joins TRBV4-1 and TRBJ1-5, with unresolved D. The germline V gene has CDR1 MGHRA and CDR2 YSYEKL. The V end lost 0 bases, the J end lost 7 bases, and 13 bases lay between the germline ends. This CDR3 contains 15 residues. CDR3 protein: CASSQEFSGSQPQHF. DNA of the CDR3: TGCGCCAGCAGCCAAGAATTTTCGGGATCGCAGCCCCAGCATTTT.

CDR3 protein: CASSETGNTDLLFF. The DNA of the CDR3 is TGTGCCAGTAGTGAAACAGGGAACACCGATCTACTGTTTTTT. The chain carries TRBV19 and TRBJ1-4, with D maybe TRBD1 (6 bases). V was pared by 5 bases and J by 13 bases, with 20 bases between. The CDR3 spans 14 residues. Germline assignment: CDR1 LNHDA and CDR2 SQIVND (reference sequence).

This chain joins TRBV5-1 and TRBJ2-5; TRBD2 aligns across 15 bases. CDR1 is SGHRS and CDR2 is YFSETQ in the germline V gene. The J segment lost 2 bases and the V segment lost 3 bases, leaving 5 bases of the junction unmatched. This CDR3 comprises 17 residues. CDR3 in DNA: TGCGCCAGCAGCTGGACGGGACTAGCGGGAGGTCAAGAGACCCAGTACTTC. Amino acid sequence: CASSWTGLAGGQETQYF.

V and J are TRBV9 and TRBJ1-5; D may be TRBD1 (6 bases). Germline assignment: CDR1 SGDLS and CDR2 YYNGEE. Trimming removed 7 bases at V and 3 bases at J, with 11 bases between. The CDR3 sequence is 13 residues long. The CDR3 reads CASGGGFNQPQHF. In nucleotides, the CDR3 is TGTGCCAGCGGAGGGGGGTTCAATCAGCCCCAGCATTTT.

This clone has just one count. The chain employs TRBV29-1 and TRBJ2-3, with 9 nucleotides matching TRBD2. The V segment lost 3 bases and the J segment 0 bases; nucleotides outside the gene matches: 4. Germline assignment: CDR1 SQVTM and CDR2 ANQGSEA. The CDR3 extends over 15 amino acids. Here the CDR3 reads CSVDAAGGSTDTQYF. CDR3 DNA: TGCAGCGTTGATGCTGCGGGAGGGAGCACAGATACGCAGTATTTT.

The chain carries TRBV4-2 and TRBJ2-7; TRBD1 might be the D (6 bases). The germline gives CDR1 LGHNA, CDR2 YNFKEQ. The CDR3 is 14 residues long. The V gene lost 0 bases and the J gene lost 6 bases, with 12 bases spanning the gap. In DNA form, the CDR3 reads TGTGCCAGCAGCCAAGATTCAGGGGCCGTCGAGCAGTACTTC. This codes for CASSQDSGAVEQYF.

J is TRBJ2-7 and V is TRBV5-6; D is undetermined. V dropped 4 bases and J dropped 7 bases, with 15 bases sitting between them. The germline V gene has CDR1 SGHDT and CDR2 YYEEEE. The CDR3 totals 13 residues. Here the CDR3 reads CASSNGPPQEQYF. The CDR3 bases are TGTGCCAGCAGCAACGGACCCCCACAGGAGCAGTACTTC. The complete variable domain, with remaining parts taken from reference TRBV5-6 and TRBJ2-7, reads DAGVTQSPTHLIKTRGQQVTLRCSPKSGHDTVSWYQQALGQGPQFIFQYYEEEERQRGNFPDRFSGHQFPNYSSELNVNALLLGDSALYLCASSNGPPQEQYFGPGTRLTVT.

The rearrangement uses TRBV7-3 and TRBJ1-5; D remains unclear. The V end lost 5 bases, the J end lost 2 bases, and 7 bases lay between the germline ends. CDR3 length: 13 amino acids. CDR1 and CDR2 (germline): SGHTA, FQGTGA. The chain's CDR3 is CASSPGGNQPQHF. The CDR3 DNA is TGTGCCAGCAGCCCCGGGGGCAATCAGCCCCAGCATTTT.

This chain connects TRBV19 to TRBJ2-1; TRBD2 aligns across 12 bases. Germline V CDR1 and CDR2: LNHDA, SQIVND (reference sequence). With 3 bases clipped from V and 6 bases from J, the junction kept 18 bases outside the gene matches. CDR3 length: 20 residues. Here the CDR3 reads CASSIYIGRLAGVGGNEQFF. CDR3 DNA: TGTGCCAGTAGTATTTATATCGGACGACTAGCGGGAGTAGGGGGCAATGAGCAGTTCTTC.

This chain uses TRBV5-5 with TRBJ1-5, with 8 bases aligning to TRBD1. V was pared by 3 bases and J by 4 bases, with 12 bases of the junction left unmatched. The CDR3 has 17 residues. The V gene's germline CDR1 is SGHKS and CDR2 YYEKEE (reference sequence). The CDR3 nucleotides are TGTGCCAGCAGCTCTTCCCGGGGGGACAGGCTTAATCAGCCCCAGCATTTT. It codes for CASSSSRGDRLNQPQHF.

This clone was detected only a few times. The rearrangement uses TRBV9 and TRBJ1-4; 7 nucleotides align to TRBD1. The germline V gene encodes CDR1 SGDLS and CDR2 YYNGEE. V shed 4 bases, J shed 5 bases, and the junction held 8 bases outside the gene matches. This CDR3 is built from 15 residues. CDR3 DNA: TGTGCCAGCAGCATTTCAGGGGGAGCCAATGAAAAACTGTTTTTT. Translated: CASSISGGANEKLFF.

This chain connects TRBV5-3 to TRBJ2-1; 11 nucleotides match TRBD2. TRBV5-3 is designated an ORF whose function remains uncertain. J gave up 4 bases and V 0 bases, and 12 bases lay outside the gene matches. The CDR3 contains 19 residues. The CDR3 is CARSLGPSPGTSGYNEQFF. The DNA for the CDR3 is TGTGCCAGAAGCTTGGGGCCATCACCCGGGACTAGCGGATACAATGAGCAGTTCTTC.

The chain employs TRBV28 and TRBJ1-5, with D uncertain. The CDR3 has 15 residues. Trimming shortened V by 4 bases and J by 7 bases, and 17 bases separated the two germline ends. Germline V CDR1 and CDR2: MDHEN, SYDVKM. CDR3 sequence: CASSSRGWPNQPQHF. In DNA form, the CDR3 reads TGTGCCAGCAGTTCCAGAGGGTGGCCCAACCAGCCCCAGCATTTT.

This chain joins TRBV2 and TRBJ2-3, with D maybe TRBD2 (5 bases). V shed 6 bases and J shed 2 bases, with 12 bases lying between them. The length of the CDR3 is 14 residues. From germline, CDR1 is SNHLY and CDR2 FYNNEI. This chain's CDR3 is CASSDFSDTDTQYF. CDR3 in DNA: TGTGCCAGCAGCGACTTTAGCGACACAGATACGCAGTATTTT. Full variable domain (rest looked up from reference TRBV2 and TRBJ2-3): EPEVTQTPSHQVTQMGQEVILRCVPISNHLYFYWYRQILGQKVEFLVSFYNNEISEKSEIFDDQFSVERPDGSNFTLKIRSTKLEDSAMYFCASSDFSDTDTQYFGPGTRLTVL.

This sequence joins TRBV2 and TRBJ2-7, with D perhaps matching TRBD2 (7 bases). V lost 8 bases to trimming and J lost 3 bases, with 17 bases between them. Germline V gene sequence: CDR1 SNHLY, CDR2 FYNNEI. The CDR3 runs to 14 residues. This CDR3 reads CASRGGGLYYEQYF. The CDR3 DNA sequence: TGTGCCAGCCGAGGGGGGGGGCTTTACTACGAGCAGTACTTC.

CDR3 in DNA: TGCGCCAGCAGCATTACACAGGGGACTGGAAACACCATATATTTT. Protein product: CASSITQGTGNTIYF. V usage is TRBV5-1 and J usage is TRBJ1-3; 7 bases agree with TRBD1. V dropped 4 bases and J dropped 2; count of bases not matched to a gene: 6. CDR1 and CDR2 (germline): SGHRS, YFSETQ. This CDR3 has 15 residues.

The chain combines TRBV5-5 with TRBJ1-5; no clear D. Germline values: CDR1 SGHKS, CDR2 YYEKEE (reference sequence). This CDR3 is 12 amino acids long. Trimming removed 4 bases at V and 7 bases at J, with 9 bases between. Here the CDR3 DNA reads TGTGCCAGCAGCATACTAAACCAGCCCCAGCATTTT. It codes for CASSILNQPQHF. The full variable domain, in which reference TRBV5-5 and TRBJ1-5 provide the parts outside the CDR3, is DAGVTQSPTHLIKTRGQQVTLRCSPISGHKSVSWYQQVLGQGPQFIFQYYEKEERGRGNFPDRFSARQFPNYSSELNVNALLLGDSALYLCASSILNQPQHFGDGTRLSIL.

V usage is TRBV6-4 and J usage is TRBJ1-6; D is unresolved. CDR1 is MRHNA, CDR2 SNTAGT, per germline. The CDR3 spans 13 residues. Trimming removed 0 bases from V and 9 bases from J, with 6 bases in between. The CDR3 sequence: CASSDSLASPLHF. The CDR3 nucleotides read TGTGCCAGCAGTGACTCATTGGCTTCACCCCTCCACTTT.

The chain couples TRBV27 to TRBJ2-1; 9 positions match TRBD2. CDR3 length: 16 amino acids. The V gene's germline CDR1 is MNHEY and CDR2 SMNVEV (reference sequence). V shed 6 bases and J 5 bases; nucleotides not matched to a gene: 11. CDR3 in DNA: TGTGCCAGCAGCCAAAGGGGGACTAGCTGGGACAATGAGCAGTTCTTC. Amino acids: CASSQRGTSWDNEQFF.

Details on this clone: Compared with germline, one end of the junction differs, possibly owing to a read error. The J gene is TRBJ2-7, the V gene TRBV18; D is undetermined. This CDR3 comprises 16 residues. Looked up from germline, CDR1 is KGHSH and CDR2 is LQKENI. The CDR3 protein is CASSPRPAELAYEQYF. The CDR3 DNA reads as TGTGCCAGCTCCCCACGGCCCGCGGAGCTCGCCTACGAGCAGTACTTC.

This clone was seen only once. The chain employs TRBV5-1 and TRBJ1-3; 9 bases agree with TRBD1. V gave up 4 bases and J gave up 0 bases; unmatched junction bases: 5. This CDR3 comprises 16 residues. Germline loops: CDR1 SGHRS, CDR2 YFSETQ. The CDR3 loop reads CASSGGQGNSGNTIYF. CDR3 coding DNA: TGCGCCAGCAGCGGGGGACAGGGCAACTCTGGAAACACCATATATTTT.

V and J are TRBV6-5 and TRBJ2-5; the D gene is possibly TRBD2 (5 bases). V gave up 0 bases and J gave up 10 bases, with 18 bases separating them. Looked up from germline, CDR1 is MNHEY and CDR2 is SVGAGI. The CDR3 covers 15 residues. CDR3 DNA: TGTGCCAGCAGTTACTCGACTGCGGGCGATCCTAACCAGTACTTC. Protein: CASSYSTAGDPNQYF.